The 15 T cell receptor beta chains listed next were all sequenced from one sample in a study of CD8 T cells in Susac syndrome. cDNA came from roughly 0.47 to 1 ug RNA primed by random hexamers. TCRdb reprocessed the immunoSEQ multiplex PCR reads with MiXCR, giving one entry per CDR3 protein. The sample lists 150,000 to 200,000 distinct CDR3 sequences; roughly 90% were seen once. The specimen sequenced was CD4+ T cells from PBMCs. These receptor sequences come from a human donor with Susac syndrome.

The chain combines TRBV12-3 or TRBV12-4 with TRBJ2-3; D is ambiguous. V was trimmed by 2 bases and J by 4 bases, leaving 10 bases between them. The CDR3 runs 14 residues. CDR3 in amino acids: CASSLTGRADTQYF. CDR3 nucleotide sequence: TGTGCCAGCAGTTTAACCGGGCGAGCAGATACGCAGTATTTT.

A word on this clonotype: One junction end disagrees with the germline gene, perhaps due to a read error. The chain employs TRBV28 and TRBJ1-1; D unclear. CDR3 length: 12 amino acids. Germline V gene data show CDR1 as MDHEN and CDR2 as SYDVKM. The DNA for the CDR3 is TGTGCCAGCAGTCTCCCCGCCGGGCCTGGTCTCTTT. It codes for CASSLPAGPGLF.

The chain links TRBV30 to TRBJ1-1, with 9 bases identical to TRBD1. CDR3 size: 13 residues. V shed 5 bases, J shed 5 bases, and the junction held 6 bases outside the gene matches. CDR1 is GTSNPN, CDR2 SVGIG, per germline (reference sequence). The CDR3 DNA reads as TGTGCCTGGGATTTGACAGGGGGTACTGAAGCTTTCTTT. This translates into CAWDLTGGTEAFF.

The V and J genes are TRBV5-1 and TRBJ2-5; 10 nucleotides match TRBD1. The CDR3 consists of 16 residues. The trim removed 4 bases at V and 4 bases at J, leaving 10 bases unmatched. Germline assignment: CDR1 SGHRS and CDR2 YFSETQ. CDR3 coding DNA: TGCGCCAGCAGCCTTCGGACAGGGGGATCCAGAGAGACCCAGTACTTC. This codes for CASSLRTGGSRETQYF.

The rearrangement uses TRBV19 and TRBJ1-5, with D unclear. With 1 base removed from V and 4 bases from J, the gap between germline ends came to 5 bases. The CDR3 length is 13 residues. From germline, CDR1 is LNHDA and CDR2 SQIVND (reference sequence). CDR3 residues: CASSIAWNQPQHF. CDR3 bases: TGTGCCAGTAGTATAGCCTGGAATCAGCCCCAGCATTTT.

The chain employs TRBV19 and TRBJ2-2; tentative D call: TRBD2 (6 bases). The germline V gene has CDR1 LNHDA and CDR2 SQIVND (reference sequence). The CDR3 contains 15 residues. Trimming removed 3 bases at V and 3 bases at J, with 11 bases between. CDR3 sequence: CASSIWGGDTGELFF. DNA of the CDR3: TGTGCCAGTAGTATTTGGGGAGGCGACACCGGGGAGCTGTTTTTT. Using reference TRBV19 and TRBJ2-2 for the parts outside the CDR3, the full variable domain is DGGITQSPKYLFRKEGQNVTLSCEQNLNHDAMYWYRQDPGQGLRLIYYSQIVNDFQKGDIAEGYSVSREKKESFPLTVTSAQKNPTAFYLCASSIWGGDTGELFFGEGSRLTVL.

This chain joins TRBV2 and TRBJ1-1; TRBD1 aligns across 7 bases. Germline V CDR1 and CDR2: SNHLY, FYNNEI. This CDR3 is 14 amino acids long. V lost 2 bases to trimming and J lost 3 bases; unmatched junction nucleotides: 3. The chain's CDR3 is CASSESGQDTEAFF. CDR3 nucleotide sequence: TGTGCCAGCAGTGAATCTGGACAGGACACTGAAGCTTTCTTT.

A single count supports this clonotype. The chain joins TRBV12-3 or TRBV12-4 to TRBJ2-1; D is possibly TRBD1 or TRBD2 (5 bases each). CDR3 length equals 15 residues. V lost 2 bases, J lost 3 bases, and 11 bases lay in between. The CDR3 region has the DNA TGTGCCAGCAGTTTAAATCGGGGACGCTACAATGAGCAGTTCTTC. Its translation is CASSLNRGRYNEQFF.

The chain is built from TRBV7-2 and TRBJ1-1, with no clear D. Germline CDR1 and CDR2: SGHTA and FQGNSA. This CDR3 contains 14 residues. Trimming removed 0 bases at V and 4 bases at J, with 9 bases between. The CDR3 spells CASSLANEGTEAFF. The CDR3 DNA sequence: TGTGCCAGCAGCTTAGCAAATGAGGGCACTGAAGCTTTCTTT.

This chain connects TRBV5-4 to TRBJ2-3; TRBD2 aligns across 8 bases. Germline-derived CDR1 and CDR2 are SGHNT and YYREEE (reference sequence). This CDR3 has 16 amino acids. Trimming cost V 3 bases and J 5 bases; bases outside gene matches: 11. The CDR3 coding sequence is TGTGCCAGCAGCTATGGAAGCGGGAGAGGAGGAGATACGCAGTATTTT. This gives the protein CASSYGSGRGGDTQYF.

The chain carries TRBV27 and TRBJ2-1; no clear D. The CDR3 sequence is 12 residues long. The germline gives CDR1 MNHEY, CDR2 SMNVEV (reference sequence). Trimming took 6 bases from V and 3 from J, leaving 6 bases between them. CDR3 in DNA: TGTGCCAGCAGAAAAGACTACAATGAGCAGTTCTTC. It yields the protein CASRKDYNEQFF.

This chain joins TRBV5-1 and TRBJ2-7, with 7 bases aligning to TRBD1. This CDR3 is 16 amino acids long. Germline V CDR1 and CDR2: SGHRS, YFSETQ. The junction had 10 bases not matched to a gene; V was cut back by 1 base and J by 3 bases. CDR3 sequence: CASSLTGDSSHYEQYF. The CDR3 DNA sequence: TGCGCCAGCAGCTTGACTGGGGACAGCTCTCACTACGAGCAGTACTTC. The full variable domain, with the rest looked up from reference TRBV5-1 and TRBJ2-7, is KAGVTQTPRYLIKTRGQQVTLSCSPISGHRSVSWYQQTPGQGLQFLFEYFSETQRNKGNFPGRFSGRQFSNSRSEMNVSTLELGDSALYLCASSLTGDSSHYEQYFGPGTRLTVT.

The chain carries TRBV29-1 and TRBJ2-1; no clear D gene. The CDR3 is 12 amino acids. The V gene's germline CDR1 is SQVTM and CDR2 ANQGSEA. V dropped 5 bases and J dropped 0 bases, with 5 bases sitting between them. The CDR3 region has the DNA TGCAGCGTTACCACCTCCTACAATGAGCAGTTCTTC. Protein: CSVTTSYNEQFF.

The chain uses TRBV28 and TRBJ2-2; a weak D match, TRBD1 (6 bases). Trimming took off 6 bases at V and 1 base at J, with 12 bases between the two ends. From germline, CDR1 is MDHEN and CDR2 SYDVKM. The CDR3 extends over 15 amino acids. The CDR3 region is CASRLGQWNTGELFF. The CDR3 DNA is TGTGCCAGCAGGCTAGGACAGTGGAACACCGGGGAGCTGTTTTTT.

CDR3 loop: CSAWNGGRDTQYF. CDR3 sequence (DNA): TGCAGTGCTTGGAACGGGGGTAGGGATACGCAGTATTTT. V is TRBV20-1 and J is TRBJ2-3, with a tentative D call TRBD2 (6 bases). The CDR3 extends over 13 amino acids. CDR1 and CDR2 from the germline V gene are DFQATT and SNEGSKA (reference sequence). Trimming removed 5 bases at V and 6 bases at J, with 15 bases between.